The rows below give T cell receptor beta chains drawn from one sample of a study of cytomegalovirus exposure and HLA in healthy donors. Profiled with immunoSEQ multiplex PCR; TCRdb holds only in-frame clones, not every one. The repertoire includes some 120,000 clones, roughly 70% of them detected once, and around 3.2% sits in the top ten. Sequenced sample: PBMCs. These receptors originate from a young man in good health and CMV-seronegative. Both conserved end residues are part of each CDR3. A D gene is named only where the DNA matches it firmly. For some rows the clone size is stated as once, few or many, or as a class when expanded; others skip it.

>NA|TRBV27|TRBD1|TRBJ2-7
CASSFQGAPYEQYF
TGTGCCAGCAGTTTTCAGGGGGCTCCATACGAGCAGTACTTC
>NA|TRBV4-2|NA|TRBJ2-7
CASSSLDPGHQTYEQYF
TGTGCCAGCAGCTCCCTCGATCCGGGACACCAGACCTACGAGCAGTACTTC
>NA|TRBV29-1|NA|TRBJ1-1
CSVQGSENTEAFF
TGCAGCGTTCAAGGCTCAGAAAACACTGAAGCTTTCTTT
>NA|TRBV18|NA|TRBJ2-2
CASPLAGELFF
TGTGCCAGCCCCTTAGCCGGGGAGCTGTTTTTT
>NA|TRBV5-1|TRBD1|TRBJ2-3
CASSLDRGGTDTQYF
TGCGCCAGCAGCTTGGACAGGGGGGGCACAGATACGCAGTATTTT
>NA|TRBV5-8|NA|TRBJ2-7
CASSLQQGTYYEQYF
TGTGCCAGCAGCCTTCAACAGGGCACCTACTACGAGCAGTACTTC
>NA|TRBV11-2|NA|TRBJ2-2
CASSLTLSGRTGELFF
TGTGCCAGCAGCCTAACCCTTAGCGGTCGCACCGGGGAGCTGTTTTTT
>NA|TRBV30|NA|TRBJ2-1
CAWDRERYNEQFF
TGTGCCTGGGATCGGGAACGCTACAATGAGCAGTTCTTC
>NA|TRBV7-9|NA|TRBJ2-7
CASVGETVRPYEQYF
TGTGCCAGCGTCGGGGAGACGGTACGACCCTACGAGCAGTACTTC
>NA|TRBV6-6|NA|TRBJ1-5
CASSPDSRSNQPQHF
TGTGCCAGCAGTCCCGACAGTCGGAGCAATCAGCCCCAGCATTTT
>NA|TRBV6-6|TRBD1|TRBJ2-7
CASSKDRGRWYEQYF
TGTGCCAGCAGTAAAGACAGGGGGCGGTGGTACGAGCAGTACTTC
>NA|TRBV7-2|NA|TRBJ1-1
CASSLGRGRGTEAFF
TGTGCCAGCAGCTTAGGGAGGGGAAGAGGCACTGAAGCTTTCTTT
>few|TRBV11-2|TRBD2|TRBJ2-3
CASSSGAGADTQYF
TGTGCCAGCAGCTCGGGCGCGGGGGCAGATACGCAGTATTTT
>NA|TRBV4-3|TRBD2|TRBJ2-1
CASSQAMGLAEYNEQFF
TGCGCCAGCAGCCAAGCAATGGGACTAGCGGAGTACAATGAGCAGTTCTTC
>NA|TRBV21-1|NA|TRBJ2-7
CASSGTSGGISYEQYF
TGTGCCAGCAGCGGAACTAGCGGGGGGATCTCCTACGAGCAGTACTTC
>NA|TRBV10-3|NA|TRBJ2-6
CAVQEGSSGANVLTF
TGTGCTGTACAGGAGGGAAGCTCTGGGGCCAACGTCCTGACTTTC
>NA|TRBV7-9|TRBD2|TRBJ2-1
CASSLSAGDNEQFF
TGTGCCAGCAGCTTATCTGCGGGAGACAATGAGCAGTTCTTC
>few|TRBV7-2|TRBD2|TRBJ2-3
CASSLAPSGGNTDTQYF
TGTGCCAGCAGCTTAGCGCCCAGCGGGGGGAACACAGATACGCAGTATTTT
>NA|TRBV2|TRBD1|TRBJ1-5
CASTETGVNQPQHF
TGTGCCAGCACCGAGACAGGGGTCAATCAGCCCCAGCATTTT
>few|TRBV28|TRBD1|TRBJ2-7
CASSLQQGAREQYF
TGTGCCAGCAGTTTACAACAGGGGGCGAGGGAGCAGTACTTC
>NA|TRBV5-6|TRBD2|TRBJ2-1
CASSLIAGSSYNEQFF
TGTGCCAGCAGCCTCATAGCGGGGAGCTCCTACAATGAGCAGTTCTTC
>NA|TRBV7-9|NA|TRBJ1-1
CASSFPGGMNTEAFF
TGTGCCAGCAGCTTCCCCGGGGGGATGAACACTGAAGCTTTCTTT
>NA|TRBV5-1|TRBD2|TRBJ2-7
CASSPGTSGSVNEQYF
TGCGCCAGCAGCCCAGGGACTAGCGGGAGTGTGAACGAGCAGTACTTC
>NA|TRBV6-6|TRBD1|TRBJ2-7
CASSFRDRGTEQYF
TGTGCCAGCAGTTTCCGGGACAGGGGGACCGAGCAGTACTTC
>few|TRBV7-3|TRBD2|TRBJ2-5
CASSPGAGDGETQYF
TGTGCCAGCAGCCCTGGGGCGGGAGACGGGGAGACCCAGTACTTC
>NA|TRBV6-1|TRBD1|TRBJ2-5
CASSERTGEQTQYF
TGTGCCAGCAGTGAAAGGACAGGGGAACAGACCCAGTACTTC
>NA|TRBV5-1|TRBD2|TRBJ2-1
CASSLELAGSYNEQFF
TGCGCCAGCAGCTTGGAATTAGCGGGCTCCTACAATGAGCAGTTCTTC
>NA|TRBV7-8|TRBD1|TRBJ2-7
CASSLLQGESYEQYF
TGTGCCAGCAGCCTACTACAGGGGGAGTCCTACGAGCAGTACTTC
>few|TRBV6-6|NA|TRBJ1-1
CASSYRRGSDTEAFF
TGTGCCAGCAGTTACCGTAGGGGATCTGACACTGAAGCTTTCTTT
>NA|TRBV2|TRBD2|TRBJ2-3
CASSELLLAGITDTQYF
TGTGCCAGCAGTGAACTCCTACTAGCGGGAATCACAGATACGCAGTATTTT
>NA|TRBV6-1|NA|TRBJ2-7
CASSEVNVFRESYEQYF
TGTGCCAGCAGTGAAGTTAATGTGTTCCGGGAGAGCTACGAGCAGTACTTC
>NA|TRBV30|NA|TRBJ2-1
CAWSQPGDEQFF
TGTGCCTGGAGCCAACCCGGGGATGAGCAGTTCTTC
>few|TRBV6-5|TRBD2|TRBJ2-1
CASSRPSGRDNEQFF
TGTGCCAGCAGTAGACCAAGCGGGAGGGACAATGAGCAGTTCTTC
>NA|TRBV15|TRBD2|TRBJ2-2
CATSILAGGTGELFF
TGTGCCACCAGCATTCTAGCGGGGGGAACCGGGGAGCTGTTTTTT
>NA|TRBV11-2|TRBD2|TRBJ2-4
CASSLGTSGIFAKNIQYF
TGTGCCAGCAGCCTAGGGACTAGCGGGATTTTTGCCAAAAACATTCAGTACTTC
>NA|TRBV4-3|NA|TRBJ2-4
CASSQDLKNIQYF
TGCGCCAGCAGCCAAGATCTCAAAAACATTCAGTACTTC
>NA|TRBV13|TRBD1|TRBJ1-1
CASSIQGAEAFF
TGTGCCAGCAGCATACAGGGGGCCGAAGCTTTCTTT
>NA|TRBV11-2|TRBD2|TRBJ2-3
CASSLGAGVEDTQYF
TGTGCCAGCAGCTTAGGGGCGGGGGTCGAAGATACGCAGTATTTT
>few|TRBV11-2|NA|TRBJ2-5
CASSPIDRYLQTQYF
TGTGCCAGCAGCCCGATCGACAGATACTTACAGACCCAGTACTTC
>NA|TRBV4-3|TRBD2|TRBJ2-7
CASSQEVAPRLAGYSYEQYF
TGCGCCAGCAGCCAAGAGGTAGCACCTAGATTAGCGGGGTACTCCTACGAGCAGTACTTC
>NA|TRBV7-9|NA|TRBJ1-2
CASTPMGWGQEFNYGYTF
TGTGCCAGCACCCCTATGGGTTGGGGGCAAGAGTTCAACTATGGCTACACCTTC
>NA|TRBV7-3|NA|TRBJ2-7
CASSYDLYYEQYF
TGTGCCAGCAGCTATGACTTGTACTACGAGCAGTACTTC
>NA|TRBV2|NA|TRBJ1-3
CASTQDTGNTIYF
TGTGCCAGCACCCAGGACACTGGAAACACCATATATTTT
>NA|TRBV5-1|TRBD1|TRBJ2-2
CASSLDSGTGAIGELFF
TGCGCCAGCAGCTTGGACTCCGGGACAGGGGCCATCGGGGAGCTGTTTTTT
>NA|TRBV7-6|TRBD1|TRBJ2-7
CASSLGVTGSHEQYF
TGTGCCAGCAGCTTAGGCGTGACAGGGTCGCACGAGCAGTACTTC
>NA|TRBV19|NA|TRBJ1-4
CASSITLVQNEKLFF
TGTGCCAGTAGTATAACCCTGGTACAAAATGAAAAACTGTTTTTT
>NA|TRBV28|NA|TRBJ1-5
CASSFRGYSNQPQHF
TGTGCCAGCAGTTTTAGAGGGTATAGCAATCAGCCCCAGCATTTT
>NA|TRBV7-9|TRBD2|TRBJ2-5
CASSPSRLRGGLQETQYF
TGTGCCAGCAGCCCCTCTCGTTTGCGCGGGGGATTGCAAGAGACCCAGTACTTC
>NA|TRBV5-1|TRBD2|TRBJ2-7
CASSLAPGGEQYF
TGCGCCAGCAGCTTGGCGCCGGGGGGCGAGCAGTACTTC
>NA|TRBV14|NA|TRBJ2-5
CASSLMYAGTQYF
TGTGCCAGCAGCCTCATGTACGCCGGGACCCAGTACTTC
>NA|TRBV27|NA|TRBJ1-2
CASSLSPQGALFGANYGYTF
TGTGCCAGCAGTTTATCTCCCCAGGGTGCCCTCTTTGGGGCTAACTATGGCTACACCTTC
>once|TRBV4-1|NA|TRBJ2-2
CASSQGTLLNTGELFF
TGCGCCAGCAGCCAAGGGACACTACTTAACACCGGGGAGCTGTTTTTT
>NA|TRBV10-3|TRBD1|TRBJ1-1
CAIRGQNTEAFF
TGTGCCATTAGGGGGCAGAACACTGAAGCTTTCTTT
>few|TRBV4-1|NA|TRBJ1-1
CASSQDSLGRNTEAFF
TGCGCCAGCAGCCAAGATTCCCTTGGCAGGAACACTGAAGCTTTCTTT
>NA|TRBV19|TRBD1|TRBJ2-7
CASSITGGGFYEQYF
TGTGCCAGTAGTATAACAGGGGGCGGATTCTACGAGCAGTACTTC
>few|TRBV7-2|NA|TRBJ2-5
CASRFQGGETQYF
TGTGCCAGCAGGTTTCAGGGAGGAGAGACCCAGTACTTC
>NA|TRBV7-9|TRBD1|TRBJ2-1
CASSSLTGSNEQFF
TGTGCCAGCAGCTCGTTGACAGGGTCGAATGAGCAGTTCTTC
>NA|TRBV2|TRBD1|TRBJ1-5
CASSGQGRGEPQHF
TGTGCCAGCAGTGGACAGGGTAGAGGAGAGCCCCAGCATTTT
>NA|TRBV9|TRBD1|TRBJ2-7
CASSVSGTATSYEQYF
TGTGCCAGCAGCGTCTCCGGGACAGCGACTTCCTACGAGCAGTACTTC